The 17 T cell receptor beta chains below were found in one sample sequenced in a study of blood T cells in healthy people across ages. Together with a sample-barcoded 5' primer, a J-beta primer mix was included in a second PCR lasting about 7 to 11 cycles. TCRdb re-derived calls from the 5' RACE reads in MiXCR, one entry per CDR3 protein. The repertoire has about a million distinct CDR3 sequences, roughly 51% of them found once; the top ten carry 20% to 25%. Material for sequencing was blood. These receptors all stem from a woman in her sixties or seventies in good health.

This chain connects TRBV20-1 to TRBJ2-5; TRBD2 might be the D (6 bases). CDR1 DFQATT and CDR2 SNEGSKA come from the germline V gene (reference sequence). V gave up 1 base and J gave up 1 base, with 7 bases separating them. The CDR3 is 13 residues long. CDR3 amino acids: CSARGRGQETQYF. In DNA, the CDR3 is TGCAGTGCTAGAGGGCGGGGCCAAGAGACCCAGTACTTC.

This clonotype was recorded a few times. J is TRBJ1-1 and V is TRBV30; the D is unclear. Germline CDR1 GTSNPN, CDR2 SVGIG (reference sequence). The V end lost 4 bases, the J end lost 2 bases, and 5 bases lay between the germline ends. The CDR3 is 11 amino acids. The CDR3 bases are TGTGCCTGGACACTAAACACTGAAGCTTTCTTT. This translates into CAWTLNTEAFF.

The CDR3 DNA is TGTGCCAGCAGACTCAGGGTAGTGGAGACCCAGTACTTC. Translation: CASRLRVVETQYF. This chain connects TRBV6-5 to TRBJ2-5; the D gene is possibly TRBD1 (5 bases). There are 13 residues in the CDR3. V was cut by 6 bases and J by 5 bases, with 13 bases left in between. The V gene's germline CDR1 is MNHEY and CDR2 SVGAGI.

This clonotype was counted a few times. The V gene is TRBV11-2, the J gene TRBJ2-5; D is unclear. CDR3 length: 15 residues. Trimming stripped 2 bases from V and 5 bases from J, with 15 bases between. Germline V gene lookup returns CDR1 SGHAT and CDR2 FQNNGV. The CDR3 region is CASSLKGYDLETQYF. CDR3 sequence (DNA): TGTGCCAGCAGCTTAAAAGGTTATGATTTGGAGACCCAGTACTTC. Drawing the rest from reference TRBV11-2 and TRBJ2-5, the complete variable domain is EAGVAQSPRYKIIEKRQSVAFWCNPISGHATLYWYQQILGQGPKLLIQFQNNGVVDDSQLPKDRFSAERLKGVDSTLKIQPAKLEDSAVYLCASSLKGYDLETQYFGPGTRLLVL.

The genes are TRBV10-3 and TRBJ2-2; D unclear. This CDR3 contains 13 residues. V shed 2 bases and J shed 1 base, with 2 bases lying between them. Germline CDR1 reads ENHRY; CDR2 reads SYGVKD. The CDR3 region has the DNA TGTGCCATCAGTGAGGAGAACACCGGGGAGCTGTTTTTT. Its protein product is CAISEENTGELFF.

This clonotype has at least ten counts. The gene calls are TRBV4-1 and TRBJ2-5; 7 bases line up with TRBD1. The CDR3 totals 14 residues. Germline CDR1 MGHRA, CDR2 YSYEKL. J was trimmed by 5 bases and V by 0 bases; bases with no gene match: 3. CDR3 residues: CASSQDRGTETQYF. The CDR3 DNA reads TGCGCCAGCAGCCAAGACAGGGGGACGGAGACCCAGTACTTC.

The V gene is TRBV6-2 or TRBV6-3, the J gene TRBJ2-5; 7 bases map to TRBD2. The CDR3 has 15 amino acids. Germline-derived CDR1 and CDR2 are MNHEY and SVGEGT. Unmatched junction bases numbered 7, after V lost 2 bases and J lost 4 bases. CDR3 sequence reads: CASSYAGAVGETQYF. The CDR3 nucleotides read TGTGCCAGCAGTTACGCGGGAGCGGTAGGAGAGACCCAGTACTTC.

This chain links TRBV2 with TRBJ1-6; the D gene is possibly TRBD1 (6 bases). Germline CDR1 and CDR2: SNHLY and FYNNEI. This CDR3 region has 15 residues. V gave up 6 bases and J gave up 5 bases, with 14 bases separating them. DNA of the CDR3: TGTGCCAGCAGGGGACTGGACAGTGATAATTCACCCCTCCACTTT. This sequence encodes CASRGLDSDNSPLHF.

This clonotype was found a few times. The gene calls are TRBV28 and TRBJ2-7; 8 positions agree with TRBD1. The CDR3 totals 16 residues. Looked up from germline, CDR1 is MDHEN and CDR2 is SYDVKM. The J segment lost 0 bases and the V segment lost 8 bases, leaving 12 bases of the junction unmatched. The CDR3 here is CASSTLRDRSSYEQYF. For the CDR3, the DNA is TGTGCCAGCTCAACCCTAAGGGACAGGAGCTCCTACGAGCAGTACTTC.

The gene calls are TRBV7-9 and TRBJ2-7; D not resolved. Germline CDR1 SEHNR, CDR2 FQNEAQ (reference sequence). V lost 5 bases, J lost 0 bases, and 11 bases lay in between. The CDR3 runs to 14 residues. The CDR3 is CASSPIPPSYEQYF. CDR3 DNA: TGTGCCAGCAGCCCTATTCCCCCCTCCTACGAGCAGTACTTC. Looking up the rest from reference TRBV7-9 and TRBJ2-7 gives the full variable domain: DTGVSQNPRHKITKRGQNVTFRCDPISEHNRLYWYRQTLGQGPEFLTYFQNEAQLEKSRLLSDRFSAERPKGSFSTLEIQRTEQGDSAMYLCASSPIPPSYEQYFGPGTRLTVT.

This clonotype was recorded only once. The CDR3 region has the DNA TGTGCCAGCTCACCGCTCCAACGGACAGAAGAGACCCAGTACTTC. Its translation: CASSPLQRTEETQYF. The chain couples TRBV18 to TRBJ2-5, with TRBD1 as a possible D gene (6 bases). This CDR3 region has 15 residues. The V end lost 3 bases, the J end lost 3 bases, and 14 bases lay between the germline ends. Germline loops: CDR1 KGHSH, CDR2 LQKENI.

V is TRBV12-3 or TRBV12-4 and J is TRBJ2-1; D unclear. The CDR3 runs 14 residues. The V and J ends lost 5 bases and 4 bases respectively, with 12 bases between them. The CDR3: CASSPLDGYNEQFF. CDR3 DNA sequence: TGTGCCAGCAGTCCCCTAGACGGGTACAATGAGCAGTTCTTC.

The V and J genes are TRBV29-1 and TRBJ2-3; the D gene is possibly TRBD2 (7 bases). The germline V gene has CDR1 SQVTM and CDR2 ANQGSEA. V was trimmed by 1 base and J by 4 bases, leaving 18 bases between them. The CDR3 extends over 16 amino acids. Here the CDR3 reads CSVEGGPREGPDTQYF. Here the CDR3 DNA reads TGCAGCGTTGAAGGGGGGCCCAGGGAGGGCCCAGATACGCAGTATTTT.

The sample holds one count of this clonotype. This chain joins TRBV7-8 and TRBJ2-1, with TRBD1 matching over 8 bases. With 7 bases clipped from V and 9 bases from J, the junction kept 14 bases outside the gene matches. CDR3 size: 15 residues. Germline V lookup: CDR1 SGHVS, CDR2 FQNEAQ. The CDR3 region has the DNA TGTGCCAGCACCCCAGGTAACAGGGGGAAAGGTGAGCAGTTCTTC. Protein product: CASTPGNRGKGEQFF.

The chain uses TRBV20-1 and TRBJ2-1, with D perhaps given as TRBD1 or TRBD2 (5 bases each). The CDR3 contains 12 residues. CDR1 is DFQATT, CDR2 SNEGSKA, per germline (reference sequence). Trimming took 5 bases from V and 5 from J, leaving 10 bases between them. The CDR3 coding sequence is TGCAGTGCTCAGGGAGTTGACAATGAGCAGTTCTTC. As protein: CSAQGVDNEQFF.

The chain is built from TRBV7-2 and TRBJ2-7; D gene ambiguous. V was shortened by 2 bases and J by 4 bases, with 12 bases between the two germline ends. The CDR3 runs to 14 residues. Germline-derived CDR1 and CDR2 are SGHTA and FQGNSA. The CDR3: CASSLFRASYEQYF. Written as DNA, the CDR3 is TGTGCCAGCAGCTTATTTCGGGCCTCGTACGAGCAGTACTTC.

Of note for this clonotype: A read error may produce the germline difference seen at one junction end. This rearrangement joins TRBV7-9 to TRBJ1-6; 10 nucleotides line up with TRBD1. The germline V gene has CDR1 SEHNR and CDR2 FQNEAQ (reference sequence). The CDR3 runs to 13 residues. CDR3 DNA sequence: TGCGCCACGGCCGGGACAGGGGCTTCACCCCTCCACTTT. Translated, it gives CATAGTGASPLHF.